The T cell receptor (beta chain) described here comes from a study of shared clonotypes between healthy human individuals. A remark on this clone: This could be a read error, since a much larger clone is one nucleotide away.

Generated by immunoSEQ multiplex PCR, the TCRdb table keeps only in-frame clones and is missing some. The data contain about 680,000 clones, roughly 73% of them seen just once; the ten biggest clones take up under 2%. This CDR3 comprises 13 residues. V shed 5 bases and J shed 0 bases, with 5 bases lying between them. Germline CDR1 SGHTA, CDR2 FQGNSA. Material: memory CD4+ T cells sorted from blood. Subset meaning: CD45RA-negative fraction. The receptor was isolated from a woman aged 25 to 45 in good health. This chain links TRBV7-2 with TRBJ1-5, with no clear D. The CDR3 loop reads CASSPHSNQPQHF. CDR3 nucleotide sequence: TGTGCCAGCAGCCCCCATAGCAATCAGCCCCAGCATTTT.